This T cell receptor beta chain originates from a study of CD8 T cells in ankylosing spondylitis. General study findings and limits: Disease-associated clonotypes exhibited CD8+ identity and were relatively infrequent in peripheral blood. Clones tied to disease were said to be significantly enriched in matched ankylosing spondylitis synovial fluid. Ankylosing spondylitis blood seemed to carry a telltale TCR beta motif made of seven or eight highly homologous variants. Earlier studies detected some motif variants in reactive arthritis synovial fluid and blood.

TCRdb re-derived calls from the 5' RACE reads in MiXCR, one entry per CDR3 protein. The profile shows about 540,000 distinct CDR3 sequences, about 13% of them singletons. In its sample, this clonotype was seen many times. Its target is unknown. V shed 1 base and J 2 bases; nucleotides not matched to a gene: 3. There are 17 residues in the CDR3. CDR1 is LGHDT and CDR2 is YNNKEL in the germline V gene (reference sequence). The sample comprised blood, either unsorted or a sorted T cell fraction (not recorded which). The sequence was collected from a male donor with ankylosing spondylitis. The gene calls are TRBV3-1 and TRBJ2-1; TRBD2 aligns across 12 bases. As DNA, the CDR3 is TGTGCCAGCAGCCAAGGGTCTAGCGGGAGGGCCTACAATGAGCAGTTCTTC. Amino acid sequence: CASSQGSSGRAYNEQFF.